The sequence of this T cell receptor (beta chain) was determined in a study of blood T cell repertoires in COVID-19. Assay: immunoSEQ multiplex PCR; the TCRdb copy retains only in-frame clones and omits some. There are 300,000 or so clones in the sample; 70% to 90% occur only once, and 3% to 4% lies in the top ten. The origin of this receptor is a woman aged 40 to 50 with acute or convalescent COVID-19. Sequencing input: peripheral blood.

In DNA form, the CDR3 reads TGTGCCAGCAGCTGGGGGACAGGGCCCAATGGCTACACCTTC. Protein product: CASSWGTGPNGYTF. This chain connects TRBV5-6 to TRBJ1-2; TRBD1 matches at 9 bases. Germline CDR1 and CDR2: SGHDT and YYEEEE. The CDR3 is made up of 14 amino acids. The V and J ends lost 3 bases and 6 bases, in that order; junction bases with no gene match: 6.